This TCR beta chain was identified during a study of T cell clonotyping in hematopoietic cell transplantation. Points from the study as a whole: Few recipient clonotypes overlapped donors; over 97% were de novo at given depth.

To note about this clone: The antigen remains undetermined.

The CDR3 covers 14 residues. V was trimmed by 4 bases and J by 0 bases, leaving 10 bases between them. Germline V gene lookup returns CDR1 MNHEY and CDR2 SVGAGI. Produced via immunoSEQ multiplex PCR; TCRdb's table is partial and in-frame only. The sample has about 36,000 clones; about 95% are singletons. This sample's time point: recipient sample about 28 days before transplant, after cytoreduction. The input for sequencing was peripheral blood mononuclear cells, taken before stem cell transplant. The TCR comes from a man aged 35 to 55 with chronic myeloid leukemia. Some clones in this sample may be carry-over from other donors' samples. V usage is TRBV6-5 and J usage is TRBJ2-7; D possibly corresponds to TRBD1 (6 bases). CDR3 bases: TGTGCCAGCAGTTCCCTGGACAGCTCCTACGAGCAGTACTTC. Encoded protein: CASSSLDSSYEQYF.